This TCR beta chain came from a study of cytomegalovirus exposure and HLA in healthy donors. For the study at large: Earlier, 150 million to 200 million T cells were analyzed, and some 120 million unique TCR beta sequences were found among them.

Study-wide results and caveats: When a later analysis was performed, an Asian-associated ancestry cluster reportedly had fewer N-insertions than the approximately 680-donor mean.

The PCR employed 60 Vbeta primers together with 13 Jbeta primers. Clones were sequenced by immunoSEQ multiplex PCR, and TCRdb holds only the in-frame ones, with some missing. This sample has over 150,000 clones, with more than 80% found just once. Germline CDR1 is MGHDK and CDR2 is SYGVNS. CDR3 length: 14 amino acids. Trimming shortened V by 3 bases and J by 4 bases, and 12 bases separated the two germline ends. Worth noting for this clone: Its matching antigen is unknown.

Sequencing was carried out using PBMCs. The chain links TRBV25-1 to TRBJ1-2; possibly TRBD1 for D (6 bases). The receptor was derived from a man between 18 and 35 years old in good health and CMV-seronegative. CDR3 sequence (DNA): TGTGCCAGCAGTGATTCCGACAGGACCTATGGCTACACCTTC. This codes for CASSDSDRTYGYTF.